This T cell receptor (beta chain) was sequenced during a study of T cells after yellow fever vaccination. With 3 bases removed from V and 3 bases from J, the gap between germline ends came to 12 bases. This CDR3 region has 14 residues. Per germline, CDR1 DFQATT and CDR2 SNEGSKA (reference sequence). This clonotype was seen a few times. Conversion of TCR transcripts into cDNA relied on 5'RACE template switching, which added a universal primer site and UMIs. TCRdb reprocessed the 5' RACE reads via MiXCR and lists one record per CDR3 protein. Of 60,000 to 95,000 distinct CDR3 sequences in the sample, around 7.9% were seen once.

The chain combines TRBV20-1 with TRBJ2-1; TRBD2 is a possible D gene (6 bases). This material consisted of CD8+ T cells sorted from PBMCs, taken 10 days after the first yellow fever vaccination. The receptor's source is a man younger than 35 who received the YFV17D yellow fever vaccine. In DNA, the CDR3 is TGCAGTGCTAGGGGGGGAGACAGCTACAATGAGCAGTTCTTC. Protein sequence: CSARGGDSYNEQFF.